The 4 T cell receptor beta chains in this list originate from one sample, sequenced in a study of blood T cell repertoires in COVID-19. Sequenced by immunoSEQ multiplex PCR; TCRdb stores in-frame clones only, minus some. The sample includes fewer than 350,000 clones, approximately 81% seen only once; the top ten take 1.5% to 2%. The sequenced sample consisted of PBMCs or T cells enriched from blood (not recorded which). The receptor source for this set is a woman between 25 and 40 years old who had been exposed to COVID-19.

Comments on this clone: Other DNA sequences in this specimen translate into the identical CDR3. This chain uses TRBV3-1 (or the pseudogene TRBV3-2) with TRBJ1-1; 8 bases fit TRBD1. Germline assignment: CDR1 LGHDT and CDR2 YNNKEL (reference sequence). The CDR3 length is 15 residues. V shed 4 bases and J 0 bases; nucleotides not matched to a gene: 4. The CDR3 nucleotides are TGTGCCAGCAGCCCGAGGACAGGGATGAACACTGAAGCTTTCTTT. Translated: CASSPRTGMNTEAFF.

The genes are TRBV10-3 and TRBJ2-2; TRBD2 matches 7 bases. The CDR3 has 16 amino acids. Germline loops: CDR1 ENHRY, CDR2 SYGVKD. With 0 bases clipped from V and 0 bases from J, the junction kept 1 base outside the gene matches. CDR3 nucleotide sequence: TGTGCCATCAGTGAGTCAGGGACTACGAACACCGGGGAGCTGTTTTTT. Translation gives CAISESGTTNTGELFF.

CDR3 sequence (DNA): TGTGCCAGCAGTTTATTGGCGAACACTGAAGCTTTCTTT. Translation: CASSLLANTEAFF. This chain joins TRBV27 and TRBJ1-1; no reliable D call. The germline V and J ends were trimmed by 1 base and 1 base, with 4 bases remaining between them. CDR3 size: 13 residues. Germline assignment: CDR1 MNHEY and CDR2 SMNVEV (reference sequence).

This chain joins TRBV28 and TRBJ2-7, with D tentatively TRBD1 (6 bases). Germline loops: CDR1 MDHEN, CDR2 SYDVKM. Trimming removed 10 bases at V and 6 bases at J, with 16 bases between. The CDR3 is made up of 12 amino acids. The CDR3 DNA follows: TGTGCCACCCAGGGGAGCACTAGCGAGCAGTACTTC. Residues: CATQGSTSEQYF.